Sequencing of this TCR beta chain was carried out in a study of T cells after yellow fever vaccination. The table lists this clonotype with many counts. The germline V and J ends were trimmed by 8 bases and 2 bases, with 13 bases remaining between them. CDR3 length: 13 residues. CDR1 SGHTA and CDR2 FQGNSA come from the germline V gene. TCRdb used MiXCR to reprocess the 5' RACE reads, holding one entry per CDR3 protein. The table lists 110,000 to 150,000 distinct CDR3 sequences, more than 6.5% of them singletons. The sample here was CD4+ T cells sorted from PBMCs, taken 10 days after the yellow fever booster vaccination. The chain links TRBV7-2 to TRBJ2-7; perhaps TRBD1 as D (6 bases). The receptor's source is a man aged 30 to 45 who received the YFV17D yellow fever vaccine. The chain's CDR3 is CASGGAGPYEQYF. DNA for the CDR3: TGTGCCAGCGGGGGCGCCGGACCCTACGAGCAGTACTTC.